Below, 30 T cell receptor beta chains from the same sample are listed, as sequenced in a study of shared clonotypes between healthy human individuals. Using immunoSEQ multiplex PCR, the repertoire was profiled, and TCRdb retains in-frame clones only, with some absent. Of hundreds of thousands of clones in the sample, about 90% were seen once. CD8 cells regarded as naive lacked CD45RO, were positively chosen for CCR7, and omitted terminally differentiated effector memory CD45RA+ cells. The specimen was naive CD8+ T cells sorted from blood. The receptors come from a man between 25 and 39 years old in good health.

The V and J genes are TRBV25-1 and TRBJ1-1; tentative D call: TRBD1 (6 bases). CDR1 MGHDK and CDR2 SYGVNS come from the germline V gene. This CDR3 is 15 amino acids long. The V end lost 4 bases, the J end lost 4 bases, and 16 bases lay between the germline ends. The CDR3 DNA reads TGTGCCAGCAGTGCATCACAGGGAGGGGGCACTGAAGCTTTCTTT. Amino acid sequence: CASSASQGGGTEAFF.

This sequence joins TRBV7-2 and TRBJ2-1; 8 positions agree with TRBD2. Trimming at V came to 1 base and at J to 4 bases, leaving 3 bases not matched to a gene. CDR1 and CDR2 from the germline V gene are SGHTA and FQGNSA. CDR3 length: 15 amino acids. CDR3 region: CASSLVTGGYNEQFF. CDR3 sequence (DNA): TGTGCCAGCAGCTTAGTGACGGGGGGGTACAATGAGCAGTTCTTC. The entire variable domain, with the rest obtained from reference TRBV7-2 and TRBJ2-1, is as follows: GAGVSQSPSNKVTEKGKDVELRCDPISGHTALYWYRQSLGQGLEFLIYFQGNSAPDKSGLPSDRFSAERTGGSVSTLTIQRTQQEDSAVYLCASSLVTGGYNEQFFGPGTRLTVL.

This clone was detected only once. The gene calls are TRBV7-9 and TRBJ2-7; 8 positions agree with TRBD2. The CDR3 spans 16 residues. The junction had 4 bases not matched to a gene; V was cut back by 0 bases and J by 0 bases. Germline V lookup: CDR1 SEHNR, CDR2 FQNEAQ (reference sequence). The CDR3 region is CASSLAVAGSSYEQYF. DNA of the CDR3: TGTGCCAGCAGCTTAGCGGTAGCGGGAAGCTCCTACGAGCAGTACTTC.

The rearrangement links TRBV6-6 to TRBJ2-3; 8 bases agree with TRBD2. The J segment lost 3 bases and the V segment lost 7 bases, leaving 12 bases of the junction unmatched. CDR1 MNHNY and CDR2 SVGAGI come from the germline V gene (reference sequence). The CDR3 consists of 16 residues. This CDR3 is CASTLSYRGRTDTQYF. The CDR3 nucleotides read TGTGCCAGCACCCTTAGCTATCGCGGGAGGACAGATACGCAGTATTTT.

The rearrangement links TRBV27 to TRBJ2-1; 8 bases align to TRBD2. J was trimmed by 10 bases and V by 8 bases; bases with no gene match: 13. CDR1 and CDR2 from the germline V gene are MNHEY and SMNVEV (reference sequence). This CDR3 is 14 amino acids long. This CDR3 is CASGPGGNIREQFF. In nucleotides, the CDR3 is TGTGCCAGCGGCCCGGGGGGGAATATTAGAGAGCAGTTCTTC.

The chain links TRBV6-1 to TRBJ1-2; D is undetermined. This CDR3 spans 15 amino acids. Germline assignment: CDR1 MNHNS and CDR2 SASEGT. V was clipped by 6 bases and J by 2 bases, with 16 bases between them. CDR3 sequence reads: CASRSEPTGNYGYTF. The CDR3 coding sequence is TGTGCCAGCAGATCGGAGCCGACTGGGAACTATGGCTACACCTTC.

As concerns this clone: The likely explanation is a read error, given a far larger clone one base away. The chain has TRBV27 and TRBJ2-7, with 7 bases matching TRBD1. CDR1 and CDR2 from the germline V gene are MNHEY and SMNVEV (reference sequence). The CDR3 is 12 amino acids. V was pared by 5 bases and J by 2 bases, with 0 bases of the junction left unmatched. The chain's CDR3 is CASSGTAYEQYF. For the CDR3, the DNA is TGTGCCAGCAGTGGGACAGCCTACGAGCAGTACTTC.

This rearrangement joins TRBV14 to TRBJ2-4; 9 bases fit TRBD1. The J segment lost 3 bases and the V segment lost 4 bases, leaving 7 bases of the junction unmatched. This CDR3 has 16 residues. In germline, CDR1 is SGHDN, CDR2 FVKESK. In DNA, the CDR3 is TGTGCCAGCAGCCGACGGACAGGGGAAGACAAAAACATTCAGTACTTC. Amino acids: CASSRRTGEDKNIQYF.

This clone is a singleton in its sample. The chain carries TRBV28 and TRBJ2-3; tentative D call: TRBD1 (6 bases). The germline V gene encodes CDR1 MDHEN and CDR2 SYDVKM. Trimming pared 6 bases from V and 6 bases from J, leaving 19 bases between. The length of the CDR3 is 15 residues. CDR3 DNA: TGTGCCAGCAGCCAGGACAGTAGTCGTGGGGATACGCAGTATTTT. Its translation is CASSQDSSRGDTQYF. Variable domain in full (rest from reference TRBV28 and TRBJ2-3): DVKVTQSSRYLVKRTGEKVFLECVQDMDHENMFWYRQDPGLGLRLIYFSYDVKMKEKGDIPEGYSVSREKKERFSLILESASTNQTSMYLCASSQDSSRGDTQYFGPGTRLTVL.

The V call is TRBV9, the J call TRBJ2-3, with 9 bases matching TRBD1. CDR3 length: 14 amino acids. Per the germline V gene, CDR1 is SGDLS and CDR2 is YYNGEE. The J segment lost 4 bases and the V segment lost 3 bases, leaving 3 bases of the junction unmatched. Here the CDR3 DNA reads TGTGCCAGCAGCGCGACAGGGGGTCCAGATACGCAGTATTTT. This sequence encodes CASSATGGPDTQYF. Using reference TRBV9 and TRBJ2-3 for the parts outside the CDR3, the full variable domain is DSGVTQTPKHLITATGQRVTLRCSPRSGDLSVYWYQQSLDQGLQFLIQYYNGEERAKGNILERFSAQQFPDLHSELNLSSLELGDSALYFCASSATGGPDTQYFGPGTRLTVL.

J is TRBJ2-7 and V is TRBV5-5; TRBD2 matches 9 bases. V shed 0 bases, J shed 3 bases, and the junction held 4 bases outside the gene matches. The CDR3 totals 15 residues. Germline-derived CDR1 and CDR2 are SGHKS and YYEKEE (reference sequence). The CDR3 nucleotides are TGTGCCAGCAGCTTGGGCGGGAGGGCCGACTACGAGCAGTACTTC. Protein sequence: CASSLGGRADYEQYF.

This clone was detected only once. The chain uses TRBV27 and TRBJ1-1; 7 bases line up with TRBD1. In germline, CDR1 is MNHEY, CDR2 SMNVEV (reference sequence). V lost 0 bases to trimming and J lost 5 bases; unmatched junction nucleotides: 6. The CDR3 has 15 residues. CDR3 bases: TGTGCCAGCAGTTTATCGAGGAGGGGGCATACTGAAGCTTTCTTT. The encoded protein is CASSLSRRGHTEAFF.

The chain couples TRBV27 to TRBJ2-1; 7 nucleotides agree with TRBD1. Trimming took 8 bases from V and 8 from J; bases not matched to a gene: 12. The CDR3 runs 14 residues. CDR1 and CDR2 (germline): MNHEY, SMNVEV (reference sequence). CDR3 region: CASQQGQLVDEQFF. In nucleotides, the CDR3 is TGTGCCAGCCAACAGGGGCAGCTGGTTGATGAGCAGTTCTTC.

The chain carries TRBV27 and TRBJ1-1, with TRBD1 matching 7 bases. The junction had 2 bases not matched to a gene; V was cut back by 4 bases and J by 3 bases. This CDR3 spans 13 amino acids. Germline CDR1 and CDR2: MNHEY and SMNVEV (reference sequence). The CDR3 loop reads CASSSTGHTEAFF. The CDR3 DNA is TGTGCCAGCAGTTCGACAGGGCACACTGAAGCTTTCTTT.

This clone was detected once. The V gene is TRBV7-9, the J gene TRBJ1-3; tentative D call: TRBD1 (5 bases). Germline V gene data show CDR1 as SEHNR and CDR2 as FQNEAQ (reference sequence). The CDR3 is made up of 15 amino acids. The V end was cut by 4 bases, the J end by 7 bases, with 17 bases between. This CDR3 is CASSSPGLRENTIYF. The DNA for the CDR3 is TGTGCCAGCAGCTCGCCGGGACTAAGAGAGAACACCATATATTTT.

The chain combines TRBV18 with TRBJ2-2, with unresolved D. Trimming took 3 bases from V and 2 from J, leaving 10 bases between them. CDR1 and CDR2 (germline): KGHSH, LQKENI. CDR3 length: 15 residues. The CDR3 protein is CASSPNPQNTGELFF. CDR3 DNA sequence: TGTGCCAGCTCACCTAACCCACAAAACACCGGGGAGCTGTTTTTT.

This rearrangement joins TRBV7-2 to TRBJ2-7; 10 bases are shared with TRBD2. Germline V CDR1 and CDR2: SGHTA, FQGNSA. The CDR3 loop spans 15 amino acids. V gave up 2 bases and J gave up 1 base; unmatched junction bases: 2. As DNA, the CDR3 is TGTGCCAGCAGCTTACATAGCGGGAGGTCCTACGAGCAGTACTTC. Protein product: CASSLHSGRSYEQYF.

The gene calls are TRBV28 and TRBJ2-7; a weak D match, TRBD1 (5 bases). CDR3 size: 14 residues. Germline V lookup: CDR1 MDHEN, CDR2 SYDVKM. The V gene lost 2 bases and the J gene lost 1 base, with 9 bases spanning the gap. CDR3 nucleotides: TGTGCCAGCAGTTTAGGGGCCTCGTCCTACGAGCAGTACTTC. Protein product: CASSLGASSYEQYF.

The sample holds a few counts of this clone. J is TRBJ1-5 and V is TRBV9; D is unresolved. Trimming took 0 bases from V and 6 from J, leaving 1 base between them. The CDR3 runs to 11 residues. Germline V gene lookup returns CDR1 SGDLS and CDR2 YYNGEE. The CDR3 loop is CASSVAQPQHF. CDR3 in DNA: TGTGCCAGCAGCGTAGCTCAGCCCCAGCATTTT.

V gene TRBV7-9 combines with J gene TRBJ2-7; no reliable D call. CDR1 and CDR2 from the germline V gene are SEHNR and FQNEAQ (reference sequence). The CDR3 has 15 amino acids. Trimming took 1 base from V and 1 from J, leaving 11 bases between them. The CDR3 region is CASSLDPSSSYEQYF. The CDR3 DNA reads TGTGCCAGCAGCTTAGATCCCTCCTCTTCCTACGAGCAGTACTTC.

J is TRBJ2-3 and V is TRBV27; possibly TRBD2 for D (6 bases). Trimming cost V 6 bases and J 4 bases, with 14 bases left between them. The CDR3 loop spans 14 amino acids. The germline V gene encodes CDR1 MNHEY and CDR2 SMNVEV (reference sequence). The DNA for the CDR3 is TGTGCCAGCAGCCTAGTCGGGAGTGCAGATACGCAGTATTTT. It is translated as CASSLVGSADTQYF.

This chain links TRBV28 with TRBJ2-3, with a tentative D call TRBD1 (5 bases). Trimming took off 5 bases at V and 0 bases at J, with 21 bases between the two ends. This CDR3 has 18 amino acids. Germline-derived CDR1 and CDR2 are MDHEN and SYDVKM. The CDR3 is CASSTPRGRGRSTDTQYF. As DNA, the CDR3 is TGTGCCAGCAGTACCCCCCGAGGAAGGGGTAGGAGCACAGATACGCAGTATTTT.

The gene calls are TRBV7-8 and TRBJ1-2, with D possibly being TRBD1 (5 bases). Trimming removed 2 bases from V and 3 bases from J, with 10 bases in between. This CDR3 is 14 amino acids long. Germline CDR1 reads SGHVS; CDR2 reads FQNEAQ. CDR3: CASSLQGMDYGYTF. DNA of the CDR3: TGTGCCAGCAGCTTACAGGGAATGGACTATGGCTACACCTTC.

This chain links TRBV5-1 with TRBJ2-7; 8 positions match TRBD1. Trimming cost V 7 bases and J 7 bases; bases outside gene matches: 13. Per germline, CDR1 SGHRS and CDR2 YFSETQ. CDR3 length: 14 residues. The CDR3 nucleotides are TGCGCCAGCTACCCCGGACAGGGTAGAAGGGAGCAGTACTTC. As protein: CASYPGQGRREQYF.

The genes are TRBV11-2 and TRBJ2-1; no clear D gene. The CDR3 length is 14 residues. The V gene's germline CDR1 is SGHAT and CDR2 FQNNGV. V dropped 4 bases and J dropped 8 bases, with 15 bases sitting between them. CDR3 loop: CASSSRTWVDEQFF. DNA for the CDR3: TGTGCCAGCAGCTCCCGTACGTGGGTGGATGAGCAGTTCTTC.

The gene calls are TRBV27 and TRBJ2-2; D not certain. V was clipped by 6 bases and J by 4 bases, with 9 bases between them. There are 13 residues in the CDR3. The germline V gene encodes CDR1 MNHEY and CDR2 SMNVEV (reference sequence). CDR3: CASRRDATGELFF. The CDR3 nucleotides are TGTGCCAGCAGAAGAGATGCCACCGGGGAGCTGTTTTTT.

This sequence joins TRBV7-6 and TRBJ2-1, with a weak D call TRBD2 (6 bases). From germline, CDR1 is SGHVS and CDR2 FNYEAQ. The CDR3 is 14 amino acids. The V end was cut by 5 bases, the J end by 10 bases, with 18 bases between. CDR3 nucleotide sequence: TGTGCCAGCAGCGCGGGTGGGGGGAGGATGGAGCAGTTCTTC. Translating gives CASSAGGGRMEQFF.

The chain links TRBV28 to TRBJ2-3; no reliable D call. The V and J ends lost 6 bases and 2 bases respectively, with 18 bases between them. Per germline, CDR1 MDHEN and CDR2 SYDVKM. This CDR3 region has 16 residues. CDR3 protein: CASRETGTKTTDTQYF. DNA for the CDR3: TGTGCCAGCAGGGAGACCGGAACAAAGACCACAGATACGCAGTATTTT.

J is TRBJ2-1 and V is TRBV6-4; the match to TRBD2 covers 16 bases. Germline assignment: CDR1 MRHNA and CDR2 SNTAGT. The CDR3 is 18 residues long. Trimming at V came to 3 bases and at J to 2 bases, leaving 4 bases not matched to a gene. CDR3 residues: CASSEGLAGGPAYNEQFF. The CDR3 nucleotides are TGTGCCAGCAGTGAGGGACTAGCGGGAGGGCCGGCCTACAATGAGCAGTTCTTC.

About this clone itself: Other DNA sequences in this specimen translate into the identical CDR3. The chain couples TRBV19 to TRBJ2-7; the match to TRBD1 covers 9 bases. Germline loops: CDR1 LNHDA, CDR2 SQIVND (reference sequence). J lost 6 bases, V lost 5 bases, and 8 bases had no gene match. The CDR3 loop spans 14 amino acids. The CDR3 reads CASSSRDRVAEQYF. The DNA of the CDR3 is TGTGCCAGTAGTTCCCGGGACAGGGTGGCCGAGCAGTACTTC. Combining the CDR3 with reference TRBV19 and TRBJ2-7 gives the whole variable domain DGGITQSPKYLFRKEGQNVTLSCEQNLNHDAMYWYRQDPGQGLRLIYYSQIVNDFQKGDIAEGYSVSREKKESFPLTVTSAQKNPTAFYLCASSSRDRVAEQYFGPGTRLTVT.